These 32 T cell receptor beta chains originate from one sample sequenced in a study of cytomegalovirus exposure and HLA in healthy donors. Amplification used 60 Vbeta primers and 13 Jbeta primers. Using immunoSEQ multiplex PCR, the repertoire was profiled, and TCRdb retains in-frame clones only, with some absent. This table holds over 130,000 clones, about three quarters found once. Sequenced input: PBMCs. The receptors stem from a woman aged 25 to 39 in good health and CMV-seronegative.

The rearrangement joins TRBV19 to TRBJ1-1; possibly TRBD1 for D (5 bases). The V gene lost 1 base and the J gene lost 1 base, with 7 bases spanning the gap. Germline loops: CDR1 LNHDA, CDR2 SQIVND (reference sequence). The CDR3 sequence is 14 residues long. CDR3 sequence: CASSIGGQNTEAFF. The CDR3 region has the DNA TGTGCCAGTAGTATAGGAGGACAGAACACTGAAGCTTTCTTT.

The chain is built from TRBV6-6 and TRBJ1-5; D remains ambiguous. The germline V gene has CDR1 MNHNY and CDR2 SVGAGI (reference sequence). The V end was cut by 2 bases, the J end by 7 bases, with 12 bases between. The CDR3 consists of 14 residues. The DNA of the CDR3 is TGTGCCAGCAGTTACGTGGCAGCTAGCCAGCCCCAGCATTTT. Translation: CASSYVAASQPQHF.

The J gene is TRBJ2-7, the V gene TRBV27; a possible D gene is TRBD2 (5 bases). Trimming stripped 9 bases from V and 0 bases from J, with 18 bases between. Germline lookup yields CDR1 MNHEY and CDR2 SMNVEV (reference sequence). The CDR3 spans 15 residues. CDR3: CARNPSGNISYEQYF. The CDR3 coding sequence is TGTGCCAGGAACCCCTCCGGGAACATCTCCTACGAGCAGTACTTC.

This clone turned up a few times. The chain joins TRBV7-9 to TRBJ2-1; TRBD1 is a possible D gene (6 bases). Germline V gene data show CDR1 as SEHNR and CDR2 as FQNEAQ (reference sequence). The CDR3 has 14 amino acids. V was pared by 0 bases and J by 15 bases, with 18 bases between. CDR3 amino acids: CASSLATGTPTAFF. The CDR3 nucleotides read TGTGCCAGCAGCTTAGCGACCGGGACACCTACCGCGTTCTTC.

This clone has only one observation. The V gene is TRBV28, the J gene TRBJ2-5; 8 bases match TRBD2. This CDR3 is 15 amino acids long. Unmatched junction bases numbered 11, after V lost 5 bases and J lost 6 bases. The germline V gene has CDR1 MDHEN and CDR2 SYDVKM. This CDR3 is CASSPPGGAVKTQYF. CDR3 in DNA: TGTGCCAGCAGTCCCCCCGGGGGGGCCGTGAAGACCCAGTACTTC.

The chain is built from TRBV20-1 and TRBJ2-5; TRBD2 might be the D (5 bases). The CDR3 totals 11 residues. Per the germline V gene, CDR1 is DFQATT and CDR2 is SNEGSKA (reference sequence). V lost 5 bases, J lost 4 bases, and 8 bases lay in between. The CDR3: CSAREGETQYF. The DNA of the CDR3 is TGCAGTGCTCGGGAAGGAGAGACCCAGTACTTC.

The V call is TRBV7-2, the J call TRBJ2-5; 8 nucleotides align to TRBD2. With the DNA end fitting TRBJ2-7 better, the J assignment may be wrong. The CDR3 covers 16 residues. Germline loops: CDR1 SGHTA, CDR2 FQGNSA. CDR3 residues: CASSLAWSGRPVEQYF. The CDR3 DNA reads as TGTGCCAGCAGCTTAGCCTGGAGCGGGAGACCGGTCGAGCAGTACTTC.

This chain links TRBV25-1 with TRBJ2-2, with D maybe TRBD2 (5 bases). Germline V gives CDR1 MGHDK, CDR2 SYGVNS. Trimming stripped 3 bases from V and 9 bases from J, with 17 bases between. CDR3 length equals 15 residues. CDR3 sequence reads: CASSEGGAVPRELFF. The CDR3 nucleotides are TGTGCCAGCAGTGAGGGTGGAGCGGTTCCTAGGGAGCTGTTTTTT.

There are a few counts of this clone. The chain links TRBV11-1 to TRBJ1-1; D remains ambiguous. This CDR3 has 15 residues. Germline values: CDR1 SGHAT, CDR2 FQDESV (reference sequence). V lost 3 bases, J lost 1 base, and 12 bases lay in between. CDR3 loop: CASSLVGGRNTEAFF. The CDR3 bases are TGTGCCAGCAGCTTGGTTGGAGGTCGGAACACTGAAGCTTTCTTT. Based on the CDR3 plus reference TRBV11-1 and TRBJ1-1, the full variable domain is EAEVAQSPRYKITEKSQAVAFWCDPISGHATLYWYRQILGQGPELLVQFQDESVVDDSQLPKDRFSAERLKGVDSTLKIQPAELGDSAMYLCASSLVGGRNTEAFFGQGTRLTVV.

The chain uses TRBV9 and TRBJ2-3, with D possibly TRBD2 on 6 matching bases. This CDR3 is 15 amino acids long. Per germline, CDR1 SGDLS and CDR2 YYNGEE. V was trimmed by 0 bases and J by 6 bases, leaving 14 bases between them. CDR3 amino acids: CASSVGGVQRDTQYF. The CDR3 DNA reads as TGTGCCAGCAGCGTAGGGGGGGTCCAAAGGGATACGCAGTATTTT.

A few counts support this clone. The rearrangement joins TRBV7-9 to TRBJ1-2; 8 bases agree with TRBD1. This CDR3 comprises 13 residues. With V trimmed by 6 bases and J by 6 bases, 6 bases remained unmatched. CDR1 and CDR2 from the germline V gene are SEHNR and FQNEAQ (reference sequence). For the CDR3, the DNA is TGTGCCAGCAGTTCAGGACAGGGCGATGGCTACACCTTC. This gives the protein CASSSGQGDGYTF.

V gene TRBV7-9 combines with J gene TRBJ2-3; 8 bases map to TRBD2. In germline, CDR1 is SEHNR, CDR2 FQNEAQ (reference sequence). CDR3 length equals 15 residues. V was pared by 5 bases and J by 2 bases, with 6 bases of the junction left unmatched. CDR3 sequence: CASSPVGGDTDTQYF. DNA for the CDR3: TGTGCCAGCAGCCCCGTCGGGGGGGACACAGATACGCAGTATTTT.

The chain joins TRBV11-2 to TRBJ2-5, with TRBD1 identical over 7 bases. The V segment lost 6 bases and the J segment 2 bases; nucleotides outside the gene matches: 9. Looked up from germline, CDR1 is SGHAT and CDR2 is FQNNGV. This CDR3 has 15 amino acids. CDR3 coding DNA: TGTGCCAGCAGTCCGGGGAGACAGGGACAAGAGACCCAGTACTTC. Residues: CASSPGRQGQETQYF.

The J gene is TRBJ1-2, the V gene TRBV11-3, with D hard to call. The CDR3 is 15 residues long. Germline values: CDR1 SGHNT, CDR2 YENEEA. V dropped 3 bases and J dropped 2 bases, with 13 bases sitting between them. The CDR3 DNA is TGTGCCAGCAGCTTCGAACGGTCGTCAAACTATGGCTACACCTTC. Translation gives CASSFERSSNYGYTF.

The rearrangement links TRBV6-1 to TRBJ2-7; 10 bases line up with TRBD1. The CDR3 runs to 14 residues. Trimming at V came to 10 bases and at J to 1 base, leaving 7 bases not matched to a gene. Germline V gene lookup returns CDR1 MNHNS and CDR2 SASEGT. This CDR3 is CATSRDRGSYEQYV. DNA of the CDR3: TGTGCCACCTCCCGGGACAGGGGTTCCTACGAGCAGTACGTC.

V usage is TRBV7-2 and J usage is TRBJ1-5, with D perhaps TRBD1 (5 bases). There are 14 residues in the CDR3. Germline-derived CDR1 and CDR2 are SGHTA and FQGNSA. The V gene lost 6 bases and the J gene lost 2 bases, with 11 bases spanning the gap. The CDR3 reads CASRDPGGNQPQHF. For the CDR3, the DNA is TGTGCCAGCAGGGATCCGGGGGGCAATCAGCCCCAGCATTTT.

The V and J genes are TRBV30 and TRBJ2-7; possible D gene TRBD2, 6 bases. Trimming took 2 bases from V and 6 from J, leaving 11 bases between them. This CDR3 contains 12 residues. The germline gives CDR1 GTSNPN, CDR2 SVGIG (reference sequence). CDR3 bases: TGTGCCTGGAGTTTGACTAGTCGCGAGCAGTACTTC. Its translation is CAWSLTSREQYF.

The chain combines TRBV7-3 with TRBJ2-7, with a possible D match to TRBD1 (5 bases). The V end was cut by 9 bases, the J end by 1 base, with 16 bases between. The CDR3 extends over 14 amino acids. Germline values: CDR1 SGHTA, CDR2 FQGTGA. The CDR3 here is CASQQVLPSYEQYV. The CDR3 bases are TGTGCCAGTCAACAGGTTCTTCCTTCCTACGAGCAGTACGTC.

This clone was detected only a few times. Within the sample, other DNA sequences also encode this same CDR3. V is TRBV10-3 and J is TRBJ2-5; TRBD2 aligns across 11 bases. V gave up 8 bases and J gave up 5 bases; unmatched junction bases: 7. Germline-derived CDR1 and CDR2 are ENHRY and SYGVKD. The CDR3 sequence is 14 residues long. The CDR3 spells CAISLAGGEETQYF. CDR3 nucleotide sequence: TGTGCCATCTCGCTAGCGGGGGGAGAGGAGACCCAGTACTTC.

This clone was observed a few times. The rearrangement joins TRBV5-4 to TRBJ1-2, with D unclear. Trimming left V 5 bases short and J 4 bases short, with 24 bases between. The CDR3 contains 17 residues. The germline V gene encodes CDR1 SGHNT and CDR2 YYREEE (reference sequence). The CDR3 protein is CASRGQVGSRPSYGYTF. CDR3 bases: TGTGCCAGCAGGGGCCAGGTGGGCTCCCGGCCCTCCTATGGCTACACCTTC. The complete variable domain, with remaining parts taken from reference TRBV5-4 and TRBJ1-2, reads ETGVTQSPTHLIKTRGQQVTLRCSSQSGHNTVSWYQQALGQGPQFIFQYYREEENGRGNFPPRFSGLQFPNYSSELNVNALELDDSALYLCASRGQVGSRPSYGYTFGSGTRLTVV.

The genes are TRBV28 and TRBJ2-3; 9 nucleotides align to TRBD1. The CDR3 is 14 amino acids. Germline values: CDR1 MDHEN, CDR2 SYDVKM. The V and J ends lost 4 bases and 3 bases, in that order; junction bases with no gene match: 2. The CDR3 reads CASSSTGGTDTQYF. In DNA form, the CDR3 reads TGTGCCAGCAGTTCGACAGGGGGAACAGATACGCAGTATTTT.

The CDR3: CASSFLAGGPNNEQFF. CDR3 coding DNA: TGCGCCAGCAGCTTCCTAGCGGGAGGGCCAAACAATGAGCAGTTCTTC. The J gene is TRBJ2-1, the V gene TRBV5-1, with TRBD2 matching over 12 bases. Germline V lookup: CDR1 SGHRS, CDR2 YFSETQ. CDR3 length: 16 amino acids. The J segment lost 5 bases and the V segment lost 2 bases, leaving 5 bases of the junction unmatched.

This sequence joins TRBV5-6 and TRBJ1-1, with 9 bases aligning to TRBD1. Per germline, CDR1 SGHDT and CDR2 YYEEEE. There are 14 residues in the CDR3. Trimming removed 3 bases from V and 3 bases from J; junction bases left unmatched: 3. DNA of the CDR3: TGTGCCAGCAGCTCGACAGGGGGTGACACTGAAGCTTTCTTT. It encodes CASSSTGGDTEAFF.

The CDR3 DNA reads as TGTGCCATCAGTGAGTCGTTGGGACAGGGAAACTATGGCTACACCTTC. Amino acids: CAISESLGQGNYGYTF. This chain connects TRBV10-3 to TRBJ1-2, with 9 nucleotides matching TRBD1. The CDR3 extends over 16 amino acids. Germline V CDR1 and CDR2: ENHRY, SYGVKD. Germline trimming cut 0 bases from V and 2 bases from J; bases unmatched to any gene: 4.

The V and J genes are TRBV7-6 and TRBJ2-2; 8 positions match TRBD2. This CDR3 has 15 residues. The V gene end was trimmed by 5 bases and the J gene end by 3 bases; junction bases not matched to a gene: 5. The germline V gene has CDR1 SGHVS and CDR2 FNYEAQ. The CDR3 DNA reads TGTGCCAGCAGCCCGACTAGCGTATACACCGGGGAGCTGTTTTTT. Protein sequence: CASSPTSVYTGELFF.

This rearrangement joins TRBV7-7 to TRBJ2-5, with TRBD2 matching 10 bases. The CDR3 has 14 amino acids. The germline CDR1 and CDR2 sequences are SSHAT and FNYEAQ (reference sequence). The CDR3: CASGGKAGSETQYF. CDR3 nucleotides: TGTGCTAGCGGGGGGAAAGCGGGATCCGAGACCCAGTACTTC.

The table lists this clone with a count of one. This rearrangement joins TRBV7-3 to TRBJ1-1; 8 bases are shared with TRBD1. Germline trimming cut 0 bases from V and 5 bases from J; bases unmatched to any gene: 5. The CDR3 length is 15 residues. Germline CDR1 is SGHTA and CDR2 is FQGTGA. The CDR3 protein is CASSLTGQGLTEAFF. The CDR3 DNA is TGTGCCAGCAGCTTAACCGGACAGGGTTTAACTGAAGCTTTCTTT.

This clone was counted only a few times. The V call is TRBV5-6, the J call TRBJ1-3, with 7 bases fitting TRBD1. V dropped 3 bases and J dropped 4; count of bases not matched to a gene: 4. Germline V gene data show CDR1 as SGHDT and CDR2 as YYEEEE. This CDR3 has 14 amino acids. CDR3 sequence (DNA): TGTGCCAGCAGCTCGAGGGGGCCGGGAAACACCATATATTTT. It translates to CASSSRGPGNTIYF. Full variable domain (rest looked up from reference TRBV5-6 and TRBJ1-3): DAGVTQSPTHLIKTRGQQVTLRCSPKSGHDTVSWYQQALGQGPQFIFQYYEEEERQRGNFPDRFSGHQFPNYSSELNVNALLLGDSALYLCASSSRGPGNTIYFGEGSWLTVV.

CDR3 in amino acids: CASSLLGDRDDNEQFF. The DNA for the CDR3 is TGTGCCAGCAGTTTATTAGGGGACAGGGATGACAATGAGCAGTTCTTC. This chain joins TRBV28 and TRBJ2-1; TRBD1 matches at 9 bases. J gave up 5 bases and V 1 base, and 6 bases lay outside the gene matches. CDR1 and CDR2 from the germline V gene are MDHEN and SYDVKM. The CDR3 is 16 amino acids. The full variable domain, rest sourced from reference TRBV28 and TRBJ2-1, is DVKVTQSSRYLVKRTGEKVFLECVQDMDHENMFWYRQDPGLGLRLIYFSYDVKMKEKGDIPEGYSVSREKKERFSLILESASTNQTSMYLCASSLLGDRDDNEQFFGPGTRLTVL.

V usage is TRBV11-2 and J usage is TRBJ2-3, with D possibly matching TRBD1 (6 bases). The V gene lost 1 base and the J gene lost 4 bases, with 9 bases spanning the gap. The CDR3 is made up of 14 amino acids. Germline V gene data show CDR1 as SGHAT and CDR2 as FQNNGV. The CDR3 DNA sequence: TGTGCCAGCAGCTTAGGGCAGGGGTCAGATACGCAGTATTTT. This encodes CASSLGQGSDTQYF.

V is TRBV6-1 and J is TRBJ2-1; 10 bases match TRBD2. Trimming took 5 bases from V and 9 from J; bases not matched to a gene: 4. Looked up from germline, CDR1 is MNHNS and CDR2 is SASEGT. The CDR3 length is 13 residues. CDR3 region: CASSLAGEGEQFF. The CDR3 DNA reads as TGTGCCAGCAGTCTAGCGGGAGAAGGTGAGCAGTTCTTC.

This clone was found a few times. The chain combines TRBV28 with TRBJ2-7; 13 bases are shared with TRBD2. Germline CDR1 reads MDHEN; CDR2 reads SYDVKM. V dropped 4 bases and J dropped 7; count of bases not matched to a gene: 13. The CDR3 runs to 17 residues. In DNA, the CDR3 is TGTGCCAGCAGTTGTAGGACTAGCGGGAGTTTTTTCGGGGAGCAGTACTTC. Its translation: CASSCRTSGSFFGEQYF.